This T cell receptor beta chain appears in the sequencing data of a study of monozygotic twins with inflammatory bowel disease (dated by TCRdb to the late 2010s). Looking at the study overall: The full study comprised some 30 monozygotic twin pairs: nine German pairs (four IBD-concordant, five IBD-discordant) and 19 IBD-discordant Danish pairs. The search for disease-associated traits relied mainly on comparing, within discordant pairs, IBD patients with their genetically identical healthy co-twins. Each individual had, on average, about 151 000 unique TCRalpha sequences and 181 000 unique TCRbeta sequences available for analysis. What the study reported, not specific to this receptor: A decrease in TCRbeta repertoire diversity, as measured by inverse Simpson index, was observed in IBD patients compared with their healthy co-twins. Differing immunosuppressive treatments among patients may have added background noise and inter-individual variability to the repertoires. The analysis was unable to tell apart different T cell subtypes. Repertoire similarity did not differ between concordant and discordant twins, possibly due to limited statistical power. IBD patients shared fewer clonotypes with other individuals than healthy twins did, most markedly in patients showing signs of disease activity. No single strong signal or clonotype linked to IBD turned up in the results, so the idea that one exists was not supported.

The CDR3 sequence holds 18 residues, the cysteine and phenylalanine included. No DNA is listed. Reading the germline V gene gives CDR1 SQVTM and CDR2 ANQGSEA. With respect to this clonotype: Its antigen has not been determined.

A roughly 2.7 ml peripheral blood sample was drawn into PAXgene tubes per donor and stored at -80°C. Without T cell sorting, total RNA was isolated from whole blood using the PAXgene blood miRNA kit on an automated QIAcube. Peripheral blood from monozygotic twin pairs who were concordant or discordant for inflammatory bowel disease underwent deep TCRalpha and TCRbeta repertoire profiling using unique molecular barcoding. For every twin pair, smoking habits were documented, and each individual was categorised as a current, former or never smoker. The receptor library was made with 5' RACE. Preparation of each TCR library used roughly 3.5 ug of total RNA. For each sample, cDNA synthesis was carried out in eight separate reactions using SMARTScribe reverse transcriptase. Unique molecular identifiers containing a 6-nucleotide sample barcode were introduced through template switching during cDNA synthesis. Two nested PCRs of about 16 and 10 cycles amplified the TCRalpha and TCRbeta cDNA, and bead purification followed each PCR. Before amplification, the cDNA was treated with uracil DNA-glycosylase and purified using the QIAquick PCR purification kit. The second PCR was the step at which Illumina TruSeq-compatible adapters and sample-specific barcodes were added. TapeStation and Qubit were used to check library quality and concentration, and roughly 4.9 ng of each library was pooled. Sequencing of the pooled libraries was done on an Illumina HiSeq2500 single-index Rapid Run using custom sequencing primers and 2 x 100 bp reads. From the authors' description of their analysis: MiGEC version 1.2.6 was used for UMI-based consensus assembly, which corrected PCR and sequencing errors. MiXCR version 2.1.1 was used for V(D)J alignment, clonotype assembly and CDR3 extraction. Gene usage, clonotype sharing and MAIT/NKT TCR abundance were normalised by analysing the top 1000, 10 000 and 20 000 clonotypes per sample. After downsampling to 27 000 UMIs, diversity was calculated as the inverse Simpson index using the vegan R package. Statistical testing used paired Mann-Whitney U tests on the discordant twin pairs and applied Benjamini-Hochberg correction for multiple testing. Each entry corresponds to one CDR3 protein sequence from reads that TCRdb reprocessed, and DNA is not given. Clone size and V and J calls follow TCRdb, not the original study. The record for this sample contains about 380,000 distinct CDR3 sequences. The biggest ten clones account for roughly 2.6% of the sample.

Recombination linked TRBV29-1 to TRBJ2-3; TCRdb reports TRBD2, a call that lacks DNA to check it against. This receptor was obtained from a human donor with ulcerative colitis or Crohn's disease, or a healthy co-twin of an affected twin (not recorded which). The sample comprised blood. The CDR3: CSVEDPLDRTSGTDTQYF.